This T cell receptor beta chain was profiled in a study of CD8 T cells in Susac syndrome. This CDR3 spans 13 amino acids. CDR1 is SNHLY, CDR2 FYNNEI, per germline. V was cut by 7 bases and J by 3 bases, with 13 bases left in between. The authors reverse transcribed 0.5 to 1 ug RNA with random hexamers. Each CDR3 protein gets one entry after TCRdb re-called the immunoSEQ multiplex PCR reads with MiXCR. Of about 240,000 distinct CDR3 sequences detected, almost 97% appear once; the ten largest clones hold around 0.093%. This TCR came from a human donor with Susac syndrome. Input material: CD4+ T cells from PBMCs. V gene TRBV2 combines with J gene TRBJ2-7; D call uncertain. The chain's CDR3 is CASKVASYYEQYF. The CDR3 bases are TGTGCCAGCAAAGTCGCCAGTTACTACGAGCAGTACTTC.